A single sample is the source of the 27 T cell receptor beta chains below, sequenced in a study of blood T cell repertoires in COVID-19. Method: immunoSEQ multiplex PCR; TCRdb's copy keeps in-frame clones and lacks some. Among approximately 480,000 clones listed, 87% were seen once. The sample comprised PBMCs or T cells enriched from blood (not recorded which). These receptors were collected from a woman aged 18-29 years who had recovered from COVID-19.

This rearrangement joins TRBV5-1 to TRBJ2-1; 10 bases match TRBD2. The length of the CDR3 is 17 residues. The germline V gene has CDR1 SGHRS and CDR2 YFSETQ. After removal of 4 bases from V and 9 bases from J, the junction contained 16 bases not matched to a gene. In nucleotides, the CDR3 is TGCGCCAGCAGCCCGAACCCTACTAGCGGGGTAACGGTTGAGCAGTTCTTC. Residues: CASSPNPTSGVTVEQFF.

This chain joins TRBV6-1 and TRBJ2-7; maybe TRBD1 (5 bases). The CDR3 covers 14 residues. Germline V gives CDR1 MNHNS, CDR2 SASEGT. V was cut by 0 bases and J by 5 bases, with 11 bases left in between. The CDR3 sequence is CASSEARALNEQYF. The CDR3 nucleotides read TGTGCCAGCAGTGAAGCCAGGGCCTTGAACGAGCAGTACTTC.

The chain combines TRBV5-1 with TRBJ1-6; unclear D gene. The CDR3 runs 16 residues. The ends were cut back, 0 bases at V and 5 bases at J, with 12 bases in the middle. Germline V gene sequence: CDR1 SGHRS, CDR2 YFSETQ. The CDR3 is CASSLVAGNDNSPLHF. The DNA for the CDR3 is TGCGCCAGCAGCTTGGTGGCAGGCAACGATAATTCACCCCTCCACTTT.

The V and J genes are TRBV30 and TRBJ2-7; D is unclear. Germline lookup yields CDR1 GTSNPN and CDR2 SVGIG (reference sequence). The germline V and J ends were trimmed by 2 bases and 1 base, with 9 bases remaining between them. CDR3 length: 13 residues. CDR3 in DNA: TGTGCCTGGAGTAAAGGCAGGTCCTACGAGCAGTACTTC. Translation: CAWSKGRSYEQYF.

The J gene is TRBJ1-2, the V gene TRBV3-1 (or the pseudogene TRBV3-2), with D possibly matching TRBD1 (5 bases). The ends were cut back, 4 bases at V and 6 bases at J, with 12 bases in the middle. Germline-derived CDR1 and CDR2 are LGHDT and YNNKEL (reference sequence). The CDR3 sequence is 13 residues long. CDR3 nucleotides: TGTGCCAGCAGCCCACGACAGTGGAATGGCTACACCTTC. It yields the protein CASSPRQWNGYTF.

The chain is built from TRBV7-8 and TRBJ1-5; 7 bases match TRBD1. Germline assignment: CDR1 SGHVS and CDR2 FQNEAQ. V lost 1 base to trimming and J lost 3 bases; unmatched junction nucleotides: 3. This CDR3 region has 15 residues. The CDR3, as DNA: TGTGCCAGCAGCTTAGAGGGGGCGGACAATCAGCCCCAGCATTTT. Translation: CASSLEGADNQPQHF. Full variable domain (remainder filled in from reference TRBV7-8 and TRBJ1-5): GAGVSQSPRYKVAKRGQDVALRCDPISGHVSLFWYQQALGQGPEFLTYFQNEAQLDKSGLPSDRFFAERPEGSVSTLKIQRTQQEDSAVYLCASSLEGADNQPQHFGDGTRLSIL.

The CDR3 nucleotides read TGCGCCAGCAGCCAAGATAGGGGACAGGGGTCTATTCGCGACTATGGCTACACCTTC. This codes for CASSQDRGQGSIRDYGYTF. The chain couples TRBV4-1 to TRBJ1-2; TRBD1 matches 10 bases. Trimming cost V 0 bases and J 3 bases; bases outside gene matches: 13. This CDR3 is 19 amino acids long. Germline CDR1 and CDR2: MGHRA and YSYEKL.

The chain links TRBV5-1 to TRBJ2-3, with TRBD2 identical over 10 bases. The V and J ends lost 3 bases and 2 bases, in that order; junction bases with no gene match: 12. The CDR3 totals 18 residues. Germline V gives CDR1 SGHRS, CDR2 YFSETQ. The CDR3 here is CASSSGTSASLYTDTQYF. CDR3 DNA sequence: TGCGCCAGCAGCTCCGGGACTAGCGCGTCGCTATACACAGATACGCAGTATTTT.

The rearrangement links TRBV5-1 to TRBJ2-7, with TRBD1 matching 9 bases. The CDR3 runs to 15 residues. Germline loops: CDR1 SGHRS, CDR2 YFSETQ. Germline trimming cut 3 bases from V and 2 bases from J; bases unmatched to any gene: 6. CDR3 sequence (DNA): TGCGCCAGCAGCTCCGGACAGGGGTCCACCTACGAGCAGTACTTC. This sequence encodes CASSSGQGSTYEQYF.

The genes are TRBV10-2 and TRBJ2-7, with 7 bases fitting TRBD1. V lost 0 bases and J lost 10; bases outside the gene matches: 6. Germline V gene sequence: CDR1 WSHSY, CDR2 SAAADI. The CDR3 sequence is 13 residues long. CDR3 DNA sequence: TGCGCCAGCAGTGAGTCAAGGGACAGCCTCCAGTACTTC. Amino acids: CASSESRDSLQYF.

The chain links TRBV12-5 to TRBJ2-5; tentatively, D is TRBD2 (6 bases). In germline, CDR1 is LGHNT, CDR2 FRNRAP. This CDR3 is 13 amino acids long. Trimming cost V 4 bases and J 2 bases, with 8 bases left between them. For the CDR3, the DNA is TGTGCTAGTGGTTCAAGCGGGCAAGAGACCCAGTACTTC. Translation gives CASGSSGQETQYF.

On this clone itself: At the DNA level, this CDR3 is encoded by other sequences in the same sample as well. The chain has TRBV6-5 and TRBJ2-3; D might be TRBD2 (6 bases). The CDR3 contains 13 residues. Germline values: CDR1 MNHEY, CDR2 SVGAGI. Trimming stripped 2 bases from V and 5 bases from J, with 8 bases between. CDR3 sequence (DNA): TGTGCCAGCAGTTACCGAGCGGGAGATACGCAGTATTTT. Translating it yields CASSYRAGDTQYF.

The genes are TRBV5-4 and TRBJ1-6; 7 bases fit TRBD1. The CDR3 spans 18 residues. Germline V gene data show CDR1 as SGHNT and CDR2 as YYREEE (reference sequence). Trimming at V came to 0 bases and at J to 10 bases, leaving 16 bases not matched to a gene. CDR3 nucleotide sequence: TGTGCCAGCAGCTTGGGGTACAGCCGACAGGGTTGGGGCTCACCCCTCCACTTT. Protein product: CASSLGYSRQGWGSPLHF. Looking up the rest from reference TRBV5-4 and TRBJ1-6 gives the full variable domain: ETGVTQSPTHLIKTRGQQVTLRCSSQSGHNTVSWYQQALGQGPQFIFQYYREEENGRGNFPPRFSGLQFPNYSSELNVNALELDDSALYLCASSLGYSRQGWGSPLHFGNGTRLTVT.

The chain recombines TRBV27 with TRBJ2-2, with unresolved D. V lost 1 base to trimming and J lost 2 bases, with 5 bases between them. The CDR3 is 14 amino acids. The germline V gene encodes CDR1 MNHEY and CDR2 SMNVEV (reference sequence). The CDR3 spells CASSLFYNTGELFF. The CDR3 coding sequence is TGTGCCAGCAGTTTATTCTACAACACCGGGGAGCTGTTTTTT.

This clone has a single count. The rearrangement joins TRBV28 to TRBJ1-3; D might be TRBD1 (5 bases). The V end was cut by 7 bases, the J end by 0 bases, with 16 bases between. The V gene's germline CDR1 is MDHEN and CDR2 SYDVKM. The CDR3 consists of 16 residues. The CDR3 DNA follows: TGTGCCAGCATCAGAGCGGGGGGAAACTCTGGAAACACCATATATTTT. Encoded protein: CASIRAGGNSGNTIYF.

The rearrangement uses TRBV19 and TRBJ1-1; the D is unclear. There are 14 residues in the CDR3. V was trimmed by 7 bases and J by 1 base, leaving 13 bases between them. Germline loops: CDR1 LNHDA, CDR2 SQIVND (reference sequence). CDR3 loop: CASNQRGRNTEAFF. The CDR3 nucleotides read TGTGCCAGTAACCAGAGAGGCCGGAACACTGAAGCTTTCTTT. Supplemented by reference TRBV19 and TRBJ1-1, the full variable domain reads DGGITQSPKYLFRKEGQNVTLSCEQNLNHDAMYWYRQDPGQGLRLIYYSQIVNDFQKGDIAEGYSVSREKKESFPLTVTSAQKNPTAFYLCASNQRGRNTEAFFGQGTRLTVV.

The chain is built from TRBV20-1 and TRBJ1-2, with no clear D. Looked up from germline, CDR1 is DFQATT and CDR2 is SNEGSKA (reference sequence). V lost 3 bases and J 8 bases, leaving 4 bases between the germline ends. The CDR3 covers 9 residues. CDR3 loop: CSASRGYTF. DNA of the CDR3: TGCAGTGCTAGCAGGGGCTACACCTTC.

This chain links TRBV19 with TRBJ2-7, with 7 bases that match TRBD1. The CDR3 extends over 12 amino acids. Trimming at V came to 4 bases and at J to 6 bases, leaving 3 bases not matched to a gene. Germline-derived CDR1 and CDR2 are LNHDA and SQIVND (reference sequence). The CDR3 nucleotides read TGTGCCAGTAGTACGACAGGGTTCGAGCAGTACTTC. Amino acid sequence: CASSTTGFEQYF.

The genes are TRBV28 and TRBJ2-2, with 7 bases that match TRBD2. The V segment lost 2 bases and the J segment 3 bases; nucleotides outside the gene matches: 3. This CDR3 region has 15 residues. Per germline, CDR1 MDHEN and CDR2 SYDVKM. The CDR3 spells CASSLPGRDTGELFF. In DNA form, the CDR3 reads TGTGCCAGCAGTTTACCAGGGAGGGACACCGGGGAGCTGTTTTTT.

Only one count was recorded for this clone. V and J are TRBV29-1 and TRBJ2-7; no definite D call. The V end lost 6 bases, the J end lost 2 bases, and 11 bases lay between the germline ends. The CDR3 consists of 12 residues. CDR1 is SQVTM and CDR2 is ANQGSEA in the germline V gene. The CDR3 sequence is CSVSPRPYEQYF. The CDR3 DNA follows: TGCAGCGTCTCCCCGAGGCCCTACGAGCAGTACTTC.

The chain joins TRBV4-1 to TRBJ2-3; 7 bases map to TRBD1. With V trimmed by 1 base and J by 9 bases, 7 bases remained unmatched. The CDR3 is 14 amino acids. CDR1 and CDR2 (germline): MGHRA, YSYEKL. In nucleotides, the CDR3 is TGCGCCAGCAGCCAAGTCGGAACAGGGGACACGCAGTATTTT. It encodes CASSQVGTGDTQYF.

The chain recombines TRBV7-9 with TRBJ2-1, with 7 bases that match TRBD1. Germline V gene data show CDR1 as SEHNR and CDR2 as FQNEAQ (reference sequence). The CDR3 length is 16 residues. Losses at the gene ends were 5 bases for V and 6 bases for J; bases not matched to a gene: 13. CDR3 DNA: TGTGCCAGCAGCCTTAAGGGGGCTGGGTATGGCAATGAGCAGTTCTTC. This encodes CASSLKGAGYGNEQFF. The full variable domain, rest sourced from reference TRBV7-9 and TRBJ2-1, is DTGVSQNPRHKITKRGQNVTFRCDPISEHNRLYWYRQTLGQGPEFLTYFQNEAQLEKSRLLSDRFSAERPKGSFSTLEIQRTEQGDSAMYLCASSLKGAGYGNEQFFGPGTRLTVL.

The genes are TRBV12-3 or TRBV12-4 and TRBJ2-5; the D gene is possibly TRBD2 (6 bases). V lost 5 bases and J 4 bases, leaving 11 bases between the germline ends. The CDR3 covers 13 residues. The CDR3 sequence is CASSPFGGETQYF. The CDR3 DNA is TGTGCCAGCAGTCCCTTCGGGGGAGAGACCCAGTACTTC.

J is TRBJ2-2 and V is TRBV9; possible D gene TRBD1, 6 bases. Germline lookup yields CDR1 SGDLS and CDR2 YYNGEE. The length of the CDR3 is 15 residues. V gave up 4 bases and J gave up 3 bases, with 13 bases separating them. Here the CDR3 reads CASSPMDRDTGELFF. In DNA, the CDR3 is TGTGCCAGCAGCCCCATGGACAGAGACACCGGGGAGCTGTTTTTT.

This clone showed up just a few times. The CDR3 nucleotides read TGCGCCAGCAGCTTGGTCCCGGGGGGGAGCACCGGGGAGCTGTTTTTT. Its translation: CASSLVPGGSTGELFF. The V and J genes are TRBV5-1 and TRBJ2-2; 8 positions match TRBD2. Per germline, CDR1 SGHRS and CDR2 YFSETQ. The V segment lost 0 bases and the J segment 4 bases; nucleotides outside the gene matches: 5. This CDR3 comprises 16 residues.

This chain joins TRBV7-9 and TRBJ2-5; 9 bases match TRBD1. The germline CDR1 and CDR2 sequences are SEHNR and FQNEAQ (reference sequence). The CDR3 sequence is 16 residues long. The junction had 11 bases not matched to a gene; V was cut back by 5 bases and J by 4 bases. This CDR3 is CASSPQGTGGAETQYF. CDR3 bases: TGTGCCAGCAGCCCCCAGGGCACAGGGGGCGCAGAGACCCAGTACTTC.

This clone is a singleton in its sample. This rearrangement joins TRBV2 to TRBJ1-6; 10 bases fit TRBD1. The trim removed 6 bases at V and 2 bases at J, leaving 16 bases unmatched. Germline V lookup: CDR1 SNHLY, CDR2 FYNNEI. The CDR3 sequence is 20 residues long. The CDR3 DNA follows: TGTGCCAGCAGAGTATCTGGGTTGTGGGGACAGGGGCCCTATAATTCACCCCTCCACTTT. Translation: CASRVSGLWGQGPYNSPLHF.